The 17 T cell receptor beta chains presented below share a single source sample, sequenced in a study of T cell changes during pregnancy in multiple sclerosis. Assay: immunoSEQ multiplex PCR; the TCRdb copy retains only in-frame clones and omits some. The table has about 120,000 clones, approximately 94% seen once; the top ten hold roughly 5.7%. The specimen was peripheral blood, collected before pregnancy. The origin of the receptors is a female donor with multiple sclerosis, enrolled in a pregnancy study.

The rearrangement joins TRBV7-6 to TRBJ2-3; weak D call: TRBD2 (5 bases). Trimming left V 5 bases short and J 4 bases short, with 13 bases between. Per germline, CDR1 SGHVS and CDR2 FNYEAQ. The CDR3 sequence is 14 residues long. The CDR3 DNA reads as TGTGCCAGCAGCCCATTAGGAGGTGCAGATACGCAGTATTTT. It encodes CASSPLGGADTQYF.

The CDR3 region has the DNA TGTGCCAGCAGCTTAGTCAGTAGGTCTAGCGGGGGGGTTGTCAATGAGCAGTTCTTC. Encoded protein: CASSLVSRSSGGVVNEQFF. The V and J genes are TRBV7-2 and TRBJ2-1, with 12 bases fitting TRBD2. Trimming cost V 1 base and J 6 bases; bases outside gene matches: 13. CDR3 length equals 19 residues. CDR1 is SGHTA, CDR2 FQGNSA, per germline.

The chain has TRBV6-5 and TRBJ2-4, with a weak D call TRBD1 (6 bases). CDR3 length equals 15 residues. The germline CDR1 and CDR2 sequences are MNHEY and SVGAGI. Trimming shortened V by 6 bases and J by 3 bases, and 15 bases separated the two germline ends. In nucleotides, the CDR3 is TGTGCCAGCAGCACCCGCGGACAGTTCAAAAACATTCAGTACTTC. Translating gives CASSTRGQFKNIQYF.

The rearrangement uses TRBV2 and TRBJ1-1; maybe TRBD1 (6 bases). The CDR3 runs 13 residues. Germline CDR1 reads SNHLY; CDR2 reads FYNNEI. V was shortened by 6 bases and J by 5 bases, with 13 bases between the two germline ends. CDR3 in DNA: TGTGCCAGCAGGATGACTCAGGGGACTGAAGCTTTCTTT. It yields the protein CASRMTQGTEAFF.

As concerns this clone: Mismatch with germline at one junction end may stem from a read error. The chain employs TRBV5-1 and TRBJ1-1; no clear D. CDR1 SGHRS and CDR2 YFSETQ come from the germline V gene. The CDR3 is 14 residues long. The CDR3 here is CASSLASGYTEAFF. The CDR3 nucleotides are TGTGCCAGCAGCTTGGCGAGCGGATACACTGAAGCTTTCTTT.

This sequence joins TRBV6-9 and TRBJ2-7; possible D gene TRBD2, 5 bases. Germline V gene sequence: CDR1 MNHGY, CDR2 SVAAGI. The CDR3 is 14 amino acids. This CDR3 reads CARRGQRRAYEQYF. The CDR3 DNA reads as TGTGCACGACGTGGCCAAAGGCGGGCCTACGAGCAGTACTTC.

This chain links TRBV27 with TRBJ1-1; tentatively, D is TRBD1 (6 bases). Trimming removed 5 bases at V and 3 bases at J, with 10 bases between. CDR3 length equals 13 residues. CDR1 is MNHEY, CDR2 SMNVEV, per germline (reference sequence). The CDR3 DNA reads TGTGCCAGCAGTACAACAGGGTACACTGAAGCTTTCTTT. It yields the protein CASSTTGYTEAFF.

In the case of this clone: Germline and junction disagree at one end, which may indicate a read error. The V call is TRBV6-1, the J call TRBJ1-1, with D possibly being TRBD1 (6 bases). The CDR3 contains 14 residues. CDR1 and CDR2 from the germline V gene are MNHNS and SASEGT. The CDR3 region has the DNA TGTGCCAGCAGGAAACAGGGTATGAACACTGAAGCTTTTTTT. Translating it yields CASRKQGMNTEAFF.

V and J are TRBV10-3 and TRBJ1-1; D gene uncertain. Germline V gene sequence: CDR1 ENHRY, CDR2 SYGVKD. Trimming stripped 0 bases from V and 5 bases from J, with 10 bases between. This CDR3 is 14 amino acids long. The CDR3 region is CAISESLSGTEAFF. CDR3 nucleotide sequence: TGTGCCATCAGTGAGTCCCTCTCGGGTACTGAAGCTTTCTTT.

CDR3 residues: CASSWVGGSGTDTQYF. In DNA, the CDR3 is TGCGCCAGCAGCTGGGTTGGCGGGTCTGGCACAGATACGCAGTATTTT. The rearrangement joins TRBV5-1 to TRBJ2-3; tentatively, D is TRBD2 (5 bases). Trimming left V 3 bases short and J 1 base short, with 15 bases between. CDR3 length equals 16 residues. Germline CDR1 SGHRS, CDR2 YFSETQ.

The chain employs TRBV5-1 and TRBJ1-6; D is unclear. Germline V gives CDR1 SGHRS, CDR2 YFSETQ. V was clipped by 0 bases and J by 4 bases, with 5 bases between them. The CDR3 totals 14 residues. Here the CDR3 reads CASSLGGYNSPLHF. The CDR3 DNA follows: TGCGCCAGCAGCTTGGGCGGATATAATTCACCCCTCCACTTT.

The genes are TRBV28 and TRBJ2-1; TRBD1 is a possible D gene (6 bases). Between the trimmed V and J ends, which lost 5 bases and 12 bases, there was a span of 11 bases. Germline V gene data show CDR1 as MDHEN and CDR2 as SYDVKM. The CDR3 runs to 11 residues. The CDR3 DNA is TGTGCCAGCAGTGACAGGATCGGGCAGTTCTTC. Translation: CASSDRIGQFF. The whole variable domain, remainder taken from reference TRBV28 and TRBJ2-1, is DVKVTQSSRYLVKRTGEKVFLECVQDMDHENMFWYRQDPGLGLRLIYFSYDVKMKEKGDIPEGYSVSREKKERFSLILESASTNQTSMYLCASSDRIGQFFGPGTRLTVL.

This chain uses TRBV2 with TRBJ1-4; 10 nucleotides match TRBD1. Per germline, CDR1 SNHLY and CDR2 FYNNEI. V lost 6 bases and J lost 6; bases outside the gene matches: 10. The CDR3 is made up of 16 amino acids. The CDR3 DNA reads as TGTGCCAGCAGGGACGACAGGGGGCGCCTGTATGAAAAACTGTTTTTT. Translating it yields CASRDDRGRLYEKLFF.

The chain carries TRBV28 and TRBJ2-3; D perhaps matches TRBD1 (5 bases). The V gene lost 6 bases and the J gene lost 5 bases, with 9 bases spanning the gap. The germline CDR1 and CDR2 sequences are MDHEN and SYDVKM. This CDR3 is built from 12 residues. The CDR3 protein is CASRGRGDTQYF. CDR3 bases: TGTGCCAGCAGGGGGCGCGGAGATACGCAGTATTTT. Variable domain in full (rest from reference TRBV28 and TRBJ2-3): DVKVTQSSRYLVKRTGEKVFLECVQDMDHENMFWYRQDPGLGLRLIYFSYDVKMKEKGDIPEGYSVSREKKERFSLILESASTNQTSMYLCASRGRGDTQYFGPGTRLTVL.

The V call is TRBV5-1, the J call TRBJ1-2, with 7 bases matching TRBD1. The CDR3 has 16 residues. CDR1 and CDR2 (germline): SGHRS, YFSETQ. With V trimmed by 2 bases and J by 2 bases, 9 bases remained unmatched. This CDR3 reads CASSFTTGAINYGYTF. DNA of the CDR3: TGCGCCAGCAGCTTTACAACAGGGGCCATCAACTATGGCTACACCTTC.

This clone was seen a single time. V is TRBV6-1 and J is TRBJ2-7; 8 nucleotides line up with TRBD2. Per the germline V gene, CDR1 is MNHNS and CDR2 is SASEGT. This CDR3 is 14 amino acids long. The J segment lost 3 bases and the V segment lost 11 bases, leaving 12 bases of the junction unmatched. DNA of the CDR3: TGTGCCCTCGGCCAGGGACTAGGGGACTACGAGCAGTACTTC. Its translation is CALGQGLGDYEQYF.

This clone has just one count. The gene calls are TRBV2 and TRBJ2-5; 7 bases map to TRBD1. The CDR3 runs to 14 residues. CDR1 is SNHLY, CDR2 FYNNEI, per germline. Trimming cost V 2 bases and J 2 bases; bases outside gene matches: 2. Here the CDR3 reads CASSELTGQETQYF. CDR3 sequence (DNA): TGTGCCAGCAGTGAATTGACAGGGCAAGAGACCCAGTACTTC.